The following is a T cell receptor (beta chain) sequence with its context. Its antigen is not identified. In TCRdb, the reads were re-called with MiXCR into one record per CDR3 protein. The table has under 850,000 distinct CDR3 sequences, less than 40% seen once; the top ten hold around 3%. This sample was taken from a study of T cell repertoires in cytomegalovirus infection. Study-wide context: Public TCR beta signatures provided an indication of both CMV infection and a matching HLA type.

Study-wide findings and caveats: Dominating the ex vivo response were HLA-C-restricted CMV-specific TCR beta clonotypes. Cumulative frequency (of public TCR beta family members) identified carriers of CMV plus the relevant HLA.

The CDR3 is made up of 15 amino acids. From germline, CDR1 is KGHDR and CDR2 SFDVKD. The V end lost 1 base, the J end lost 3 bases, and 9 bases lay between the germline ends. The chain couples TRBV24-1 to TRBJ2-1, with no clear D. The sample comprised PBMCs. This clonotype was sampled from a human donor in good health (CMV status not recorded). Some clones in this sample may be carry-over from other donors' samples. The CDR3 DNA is TGTGCCACCAGTGATTTCGGGCAGGTCTACAATGAGCAGTTCTTC. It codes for CATSDFGQVYNEQFF.